The 20 T cell receptor beta chains presented below share a single source sample, sequenced in a study of blood T cell repertoires in COVID-19. Clones were read by immunoSEQ multiplex PCR, and TCRdb kept only the in-frame ones, dropping some. The table lists about 60,000 clones, 80% to 85% of them singletons. Sequencing used peripheral blood. The receptors shown here come from a young man with COVID-19, enrolled during active disease.

This clone was picked up a small number of times. CDR3 nucleotide sequence: TGTGCCAGCAGCTACGTACACAGGGGACTTAGACCGTCTCTCGTGTCTGGAAACACCATATATTTT. Translated, it gives CASSYVHRGLRPSLVSGNTIYF. The rearrangement joins TRBV6-6 to TRBJ1-3; 7 nucleotides agree with TRBD1. The CDR3 sequence is 22 residues long. The junction had 27 bases not matched to a gene; V was cut back by 6 bases and J by 1 base. Germline CDR1 MNHNY, CDR2 SVGAGI (reference sequence).

The rearrangement links TRBV6-5 to TRBJ1-2, with D possibly being TRBD1 (6 bases). This CDR3 is 15 amino acids long. V shed 0 bases and J shed 5 bases, with 13 bases lying between them. Per the germline V gene, CDR1 is MNHEY and CDR2 is SVGAGI. The CDR3 DNA reads as TGTGCCAGCAGTTACTCGACGGGGGGCGAGTATGGCTACACCTTC. Protein: CASSYSTGGEYGYTF.

The chain joins TRBV6-1 to TRBJ2-1, with D possibly matching TRBD1 (6 bases). Per germline, CDR1 MNHNS and CDR2 SASEGT. CDR3 length: 16 residues. V lost 2 bases to trimming and J lost 0 bases, with 11 bases between them. DNA for the CDR3: TGTGCCAGCAGTGAATTAAGGACAGCCTCCTACAATGAGCAGTTCTTC. It translates to CASSELRTASYNEQFF.

As to this clone: At one end the junction does not follow the germline gene, possibly because of a read error. The chain recombines TRBV7-7 with TRBJ2-3; 11 nucleotides align to TRBD1. This CDR3 spans 17 amino acids. Germline loops: CDR1 SSHAT, CDR2 FNYEAQ (reference sequence). The CDR3 sequence is CASSLRGGQGATDTQYF. The CDR3 DNA reads TGTGCTAGCAGCTTAAGGGGCGGACAGGGGGCGACAGATACGCAGTATTTT.

The CDR3 region has the DNA TGTGCCAGCAGTGAACAGGGGGCCAAAAACATTCAGTACTTC. Translation gives CASSEQGAKNIQYF. The rearrangement joins TRBV28 to TRBJ2-4; 7 positions agree with TRBD1. The CDR3 totals 14 residues. V lost 5 bases to trimming and J lost 1 base; unmatched junction nucleotides: 2. The germline V gene encodes CDR1 MDHEN and CDR2 SYDVKM.

This sequence joins TRBV14 and TRBJ2-7; tentatively, D is TRBD1 (5 bases). This CDR3 comprises 17 residues. V was pared by 0 bases and J by 0 bases, with 15 bases between. The germline gives CDR1 SGHDN, CDR2 FVKESK. The DNA of the CDR3 is TGTGCCAGCAGCCAAGATCGGTATAGGGGCAGCTCCTACGAGCAGTACTTC. Translating it yields CASSQDRYRGSSYEQYF.

The chain links TRBV6-1 to TRBJ2-5; D is uncertain. The CDR3 contains 14 residues. The germline V gene has CDR1 MNHNS and CDR2 SASEGT. V lost 2 bases and J lost 5, with 12 bases in between. DNA of the CDR3: TGTGCCAGCAGTGAAAAGAGGAGCGTGGAGACCCAGTACTTC. As protein: CASSEKRSVETQYF.

The chain uses TRBV29-1 and TRBJ2-2; no firm D call. V was cut by 6 bases and J by 1 base, with 3 bases left in between. The length of the CDR3 is 11 residues. The germline V gene encodes CDR1 SQVTM and CDR2 ANQGSEA. This CDR3 reads CSVLNTGELFF. CDR3 sequence (DNA): TGCAGCGTACTGAACACCGGGGAGCTGTTTTTT.

The rearrangement joins TRBV7-2 to TRBJ2-3; D is unclear. The germline V gene has CDR1 SGHTA and CDR2 FQGNSA. V was pared by 7 bases and J by 2 bases, with 4 bases between. The length of the CDR3 is 11 residues. As DNA, the CDR3 is TGTGCCAGCAAATACACAGATACGCAGTATTTT. Translated, it gives CASKYTDTQYF.

The CDR3 nucleotides are TGTGCCAGCAGTTACTCGGGGACAGGAAACACTGAAGCTTTCTTT. This translates into CASSYSGTGNTEAFF. J is TRBJ1-1 and V is TRBV6-2 or TRBV6-3; 8 bases align to TRBD1. Germline V gives CDR1 MNHEY, CDR2 SVGEGT. J was trimmed by 2 bases and V by 0 bases; bases with no gene match: 2. The CDR3 has 15 residues.

The chain recombines TRBV27 with TRBJ2-3, with TRBD1 matching 8 bases. The J segment lost 0 bases and the V segment lost 3 bases, leaving 5 bases of the junction unmatched. The germline V gene has CDR1 MNHEY and CDR2 SMNVEV (reference sequence). The CDR3 runs 16 residues. CDR3 nucleotide sequence: TGTGCCAGCAGTTTCACAGGGGGGACTAGCACAGATACGCAGTATTTT. Translating it yields CASSFTGGTSTDTQYF.

The V call is TRBV7-9, the J call TRBJ1-6, with a weak D call TRBD1 (6 bases). The germline V and J ends were trimmed by 4 bases and 9 bases, with 22 bases remaining between them. This CDR3 spans 17 amino acids. Germline loops: CDR1 SEHNR, CDR2 FQNEAQ (reference sequence). The CDR3 reads CASSSSTGLLMASPLHF. CDR3 in DNA: TGTGCCAGCAGCTCTTCTACAGGGTTATTAATGGCTTCACCCCTCCACTTT.

This clone showed up just a few times. The sample contains more than one DNA sequence encoding this CDR3. CDR3 in amino acids: CASSLGTSGSYEQYF. CDR3 nucleotide sequence: TGTGCCAGCAGCTTAGGGACTAGCGGATCTTACGAGCAGTACTTC. The J gene is TRBJ2-7, the V gene TRBV7-2, with TRBD2 matching 10 bases. After removal of 1 base from V and 4 bases from J, the junction contained 4 bases not matched to a gene. Germline values: CDR1 SGHTA, CDR2 FQGNSA. CDR3 length: 15 amino acids.

This chain connects TRBV19 to TRBJ1-4; weak D call: TRBD1 (5 bases). The V and J ends lost 7 bases and 0 bases respectively, with 15 bases between them. Germline loops: CDR1 LNHDA, CDR2 SQIVND (reference sequence). This CDR3 spans 16 amino acids. For the CDR3, the DNA is TGTGCCAGTAATGACAGAGCAAAGGCAACTAATGAAAAACTGTTTTTT. This translates into CASNDRAKATNEKLFF.

V usage is TRBV19 and J usage is TRBJ2-3, with D possibly matching TRBD2 (5 bases). The CDR3 is 13 amino acids. V gave up 5 bases and J gave up 5 bases, with 11 bases separating them. Germline loops: CDR1 LNHDA, CDR2 SQIVND (reference sequence). This CDR3 reads CASSLQRGDTQYF. CDR3 sequence (DNA): TGTGCCAGTAGTCTTCAACGGGGAGATACGCAGTATTTT.

This rearrangement joins TRBV29-1 to TRBJ1-2, with D possibly matching TRBD1 (5 bases). Germline V gives CDR1 SQVTM, CDR2 ANQGSEA. CDR3 length: 11 amino acids. Trimming cost V 7 bases and J 7 bases, with 13 bases left between them. This CDR3 is CSGLQGTGYTF. The CDR3 DNA reads TGCAGCGGATTGCAGGGTACTGGCTACACCTTC.

The rearrangement joins TRBV4-2 to TRBJ2-2, with 10 positions matching TRBD1. V dropped 4 bases and J dropped 3; count of bases not matched to a gene: 2. Germline V gene data show CDR1 as LGHNA and CDR2 as YNFKEQ. This CDR3 region has 15 residues. CDR3 residues: CASSPGTGDTGELFF. The CDR3 region has the DNA TGTGCCAGCAGCCCCGGGACAGGGGACACCGGGGAGCTGTTTTTT.

The chain combines TRBV28 with TRBJ1-5; D gene unclear. CDR1 MDHEN and CDR2 SYDVKM come from the germline V gene. The V end was cut by 2 bases, the J end by 2 bases, with 13 bases between. CDR3 length: 16 residues. The CDR3 region is CASSLVLGGGNQPQHF. The CDR3 DNA follows: TGTGCCAGCAGTTTAGTCCTAGGCGGGGGCAATCAGCCCCAGCATTTT.

The chain couples TRBV9 to TRBJ1-5; 8 nucleotides match TRBD1. Trimming took 3 bases from V and 6 from J; bases not matched to a gene: 8. The CDR3 is 15 amino acids. Germline V gene sequence: CDR1 SGDLS, CDR2 YYNGEE. CDR3 nucleotides: TGTGCCAGCAGCGCGACAGGGGATTACGGTCAGCCCCAGCATTTT. It specifies CASSATGDYGQPQHF.

The chain carries TRBV9 and TRBJ2-3, with TRBD2 matching over 9 bases. V shed 3 bases, J shed 2 bases, and the junction held 10 bases outside the gene matches. This CDR3 spans 17 amino acids. CDR1 and CDR2 from the germline V gene are SGDLS and YYNGEE. The CDR3 region is CASSAPLAGEDTDTQYF. The CDR3 coding sequence is TGTGCCAGCAGCGCCCCATTAGCGGGAGAGGACACAGATACGCAGTATTTT.